This T cell receptor (beta chain) was recovered during a study of blood T cell repertoires in COVID-19. At the level of the study: Sources were T cells, B-cell-depleted T cells, or PBMCs; the material itself was cDNA or gDNA.

TCRdb's table, derived via immunoSEQ multiplex PCR, lists solely in-frame clones and lacks some. This table has approximately 130,000 clones, 65% to 90% appearing once. Germline assignment: CDR1 SGHAT and CDR2 FQNNGV. The V and J ends lost 0 bases and 1 base respectively, with 18 bases between them. The CDR3 length is 18 residues. This chain connects TRBV11-2 to TRBJ1-1; D remains ambiguous. What was sequenced was peripheral blood. The receptor comes from a woman aged 60-70 years with active or convalescent COVID-19. The CDR3 sequence is CASSLERRVSLKNTEAFF. CDR3 sequence (DNA): TGTGCCAGCAGCTTAGAACGACGGGTTAGCCTCAAGAACACTGAAGCTTTCTTT.